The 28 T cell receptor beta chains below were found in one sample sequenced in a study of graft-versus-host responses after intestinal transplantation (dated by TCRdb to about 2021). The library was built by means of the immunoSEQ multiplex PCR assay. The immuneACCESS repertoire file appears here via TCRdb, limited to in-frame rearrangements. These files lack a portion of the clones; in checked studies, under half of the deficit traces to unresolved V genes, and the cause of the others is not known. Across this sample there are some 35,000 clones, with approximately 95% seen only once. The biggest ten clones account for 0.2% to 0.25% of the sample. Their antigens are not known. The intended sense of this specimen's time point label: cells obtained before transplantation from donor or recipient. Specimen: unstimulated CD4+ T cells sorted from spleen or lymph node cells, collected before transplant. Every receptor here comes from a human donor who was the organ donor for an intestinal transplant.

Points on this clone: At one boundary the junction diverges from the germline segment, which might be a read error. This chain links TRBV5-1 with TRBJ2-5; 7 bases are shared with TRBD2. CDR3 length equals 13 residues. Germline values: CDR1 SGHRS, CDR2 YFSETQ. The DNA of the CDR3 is TGCGCCAGCAGCTCCGGACTAGGAGAGGCCCAGTACTTC. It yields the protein CASSSGLGEAQYF. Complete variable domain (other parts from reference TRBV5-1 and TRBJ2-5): KAGVTQTPRYLIKTRGQQVTLSCSPISGHRSVSWYQQTPGQGLQFLFEYFSETQRNKGNFPGRFSGRQFSNSRSEMNVSTLELGDSALYLCASSSGLGEAQYFGPGTRLLVL.

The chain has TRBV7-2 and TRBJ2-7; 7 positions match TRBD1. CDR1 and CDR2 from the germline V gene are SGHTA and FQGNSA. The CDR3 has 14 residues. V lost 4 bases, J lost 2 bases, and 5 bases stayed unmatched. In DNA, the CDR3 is TGTGCCAGCAGCTCGTACAGGGGACCCTACGAGCAGTACTTC. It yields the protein CASSSYRGPYEQYF.

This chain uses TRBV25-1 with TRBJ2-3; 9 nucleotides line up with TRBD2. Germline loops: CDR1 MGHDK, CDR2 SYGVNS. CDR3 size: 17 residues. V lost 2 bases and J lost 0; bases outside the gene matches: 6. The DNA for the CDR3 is TGTGCCAGCAGTGAAATCAGAGCGGGGGGAAGCACAGATACGCAGTATTTT. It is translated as CASSEIRAGGSTDTQYF.

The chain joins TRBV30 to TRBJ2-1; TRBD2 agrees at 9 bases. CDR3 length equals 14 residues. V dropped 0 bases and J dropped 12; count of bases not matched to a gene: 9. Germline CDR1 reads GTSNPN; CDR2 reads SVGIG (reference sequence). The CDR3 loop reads CAWSVLLAGLRQFF. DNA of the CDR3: TGTGCCTGGAGTGTATTACTAGCGGGCCTACGGCAGTTCTTC.

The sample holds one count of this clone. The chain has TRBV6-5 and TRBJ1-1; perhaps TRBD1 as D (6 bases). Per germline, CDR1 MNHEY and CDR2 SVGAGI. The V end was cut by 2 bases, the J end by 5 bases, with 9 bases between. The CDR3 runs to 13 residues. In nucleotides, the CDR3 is TGTGCCAGCAGTTACAGGGGGGGAACTGAAGCTTTCTTT. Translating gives CASSYRGGTEAFF.

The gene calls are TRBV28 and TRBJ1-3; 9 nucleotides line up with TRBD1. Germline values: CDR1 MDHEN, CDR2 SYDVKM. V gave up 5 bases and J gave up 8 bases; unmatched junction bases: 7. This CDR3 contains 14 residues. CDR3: CASSVTGGGDTIYF. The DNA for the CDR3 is TGTGCCAGCAGTGTCACAGGGGGCGGGGACACCATATATTTT.

The CDR3 here is CASSKPRGPSYNEQFF. The CDR3 coding sequence is TGTGCCAGCAGCAAGCCCCGGGGACCATCCTACAATGAGCAGTTCTTC. This sequence joins TRBV7-2 and TRBJ2-1; either TRBD1 or TRBD2 may supply D (5 bases each). This CDR3 spans 16 amino acids. Trimming pared 5 bases from V and 1 base from J, leaving 15 bases between. Germline CDR1 SGHTA, CDR2 FQGNSA.

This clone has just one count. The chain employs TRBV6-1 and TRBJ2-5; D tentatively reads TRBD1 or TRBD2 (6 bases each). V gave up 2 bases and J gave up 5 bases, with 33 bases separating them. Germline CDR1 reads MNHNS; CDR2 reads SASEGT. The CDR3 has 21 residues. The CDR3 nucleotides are TGTGCCAGCAGTGAAATGTACTACGGGCGGTTTAGGGGGACTGCTGACGAGACCCAGTACTTC. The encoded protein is CASSEMYYGRFRGTADETQYF.

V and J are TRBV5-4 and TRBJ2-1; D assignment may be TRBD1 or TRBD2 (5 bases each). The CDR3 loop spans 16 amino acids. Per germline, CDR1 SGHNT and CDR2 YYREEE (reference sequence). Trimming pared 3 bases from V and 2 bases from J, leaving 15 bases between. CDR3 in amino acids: CASSSAVGAAYNEQFF. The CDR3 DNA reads TGTGCCAGCAGCTCGGCCGTCGGGGCGGCCTACAATGAGCAGTTCTTC.

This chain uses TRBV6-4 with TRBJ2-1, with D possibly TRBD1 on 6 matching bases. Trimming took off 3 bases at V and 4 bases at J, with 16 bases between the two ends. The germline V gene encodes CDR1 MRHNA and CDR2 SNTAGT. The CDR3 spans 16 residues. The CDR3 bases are TGTGCCAGCAGTGATTTGACAGGCCGGCCTTACAATGAGCAGTTCTTC. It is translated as CASSDLTGRPYNEQFF.

The CDR3 here is CASSRTSSNQPQHF. The CDR3 nucleotides read TGTGCCAGCAGCCGGACTTCTAGCAATCAGCCCCAGCATTTT. The genes are TRBV7-9 and TRBJ1-5, with D unclear. Trimming removed 5 bases at V and 0 bases at J, with 8 bases between. Germline V lookup: CDR1 SEHNR, CDR2 FQNEAQ (reference sequence). This CDR3 contains 14 residues.

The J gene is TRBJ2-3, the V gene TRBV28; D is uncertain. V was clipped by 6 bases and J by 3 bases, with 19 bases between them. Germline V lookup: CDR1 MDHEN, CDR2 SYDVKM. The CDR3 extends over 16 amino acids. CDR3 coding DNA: TGTGCCAGCAGCCCATTATTGCGACGGATGACAGATACGCAGTATTTT. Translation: CASSPLLRRMTDTQYF.

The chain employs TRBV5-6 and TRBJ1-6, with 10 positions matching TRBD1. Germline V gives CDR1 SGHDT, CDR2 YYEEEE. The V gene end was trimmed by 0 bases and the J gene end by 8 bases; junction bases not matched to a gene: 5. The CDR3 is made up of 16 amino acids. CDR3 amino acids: CASSLADRGIDSPLHF. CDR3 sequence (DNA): TGTGCCAGCAGCTTGGCGGACAGGGGGATTGATTCACCCCTCCACTTT. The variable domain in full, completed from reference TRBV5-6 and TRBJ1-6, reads DAGVTQSPTHLIKTRGQQVTLRCSPKSGHDTVSWYQQALGQGPQFIFQYYEEEERQRGNFPDRFSGHQFPNYSSELNVNALLLGDSALYLCASSLADRGIDSPLHFGNGTRLTVT.

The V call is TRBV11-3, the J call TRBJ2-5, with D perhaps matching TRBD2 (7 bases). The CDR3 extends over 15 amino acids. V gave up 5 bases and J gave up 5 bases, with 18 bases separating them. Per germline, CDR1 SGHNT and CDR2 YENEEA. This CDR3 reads CASSPSGGAGETQYF. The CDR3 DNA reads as TGTGCCAGCAGCCCCAGTGGGGGGGCCGGGGAGACCCAGTACTTC.

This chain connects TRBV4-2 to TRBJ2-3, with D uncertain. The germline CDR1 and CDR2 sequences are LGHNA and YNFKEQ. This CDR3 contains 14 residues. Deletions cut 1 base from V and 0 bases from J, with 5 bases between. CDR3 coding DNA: TGTGCCAGCAGCCAAGTGGCTAGCACAGATACGCAGTATTTT. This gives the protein CASSQVASTDTQYF.

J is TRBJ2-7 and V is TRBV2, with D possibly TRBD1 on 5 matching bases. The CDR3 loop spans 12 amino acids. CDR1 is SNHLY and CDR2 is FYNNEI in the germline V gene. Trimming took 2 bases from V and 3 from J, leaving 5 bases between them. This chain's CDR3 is CASSERGYEQYF. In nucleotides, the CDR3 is TGTGCCAGCAGTGAAAGGGGCTACGAGCAGTACTTC. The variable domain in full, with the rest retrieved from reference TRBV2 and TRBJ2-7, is EPEVTQTPSHQVTQMGQEVILRCVPISNHLYFYWYRQILGQKVEFLVSFYNNEISEKSEIFDDQFSVERPDGSNFTLKIRSTKLEDSAMYFCASSERGYEQYFGPGTRLTVT.

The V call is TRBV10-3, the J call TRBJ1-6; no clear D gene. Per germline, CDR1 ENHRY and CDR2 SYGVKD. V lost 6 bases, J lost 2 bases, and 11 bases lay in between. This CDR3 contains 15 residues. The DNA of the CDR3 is TGTGCCATCAGCACTGAGGGCCCCTATAATTCACCCCTCCACTTT. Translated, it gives CAISTEGPYNSPLHF.

This CDR3 is CASEDRNSGNTIYF. The CDR3 DNA follows: TGTGCCAGCGAGGACAGGAACTCTGGAAACACCATATATTTT. V usage is TRBV28 and J usage is TRBJ1-3; 7 nucleotides match TRBD1. CDR1 and CDR2 (germline): MDHEN, SYDVKM. V gave up 8 bases and J gave up 0 bases; unmatched junction bases: 4. CDR3 length equals 14 residues. The full variable domain, its missing parts supplied by reference TRBV28 and TRBJ1-3, is DVKVTQSSRYLVKRTGEKVFLECVQDMDHENMFWYRQDPGLGLRLIYFSYDVKMKEKGDIPEGYSVSREKKERFSLILESASTNQTSMYLCASEDRNSGNTIYFGEGSWLTVV.

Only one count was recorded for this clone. The CDR3 DNA follows: TGTGCCAGCAGCTTAGTAGGGAATCAGAACACTGAAGCTTTCTTT. Translation gives CASSLVGNQNTEAFF. This chain links TRBV7-2 with TRBJ1-1, with D unresolved. Germline assignment: CDR1 SGHTA and CDR2 FQGNSA. The CDR3 totals 15 residues. Trimming removed 1 base at V and 1 base at J, with 10 bases between.

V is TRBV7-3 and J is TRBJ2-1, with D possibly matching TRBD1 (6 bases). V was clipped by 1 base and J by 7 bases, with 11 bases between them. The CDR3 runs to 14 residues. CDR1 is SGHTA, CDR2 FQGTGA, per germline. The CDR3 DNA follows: TGTGCCAGCAGCTTAAGTTCAGGGGCGAATGAGCAGTTCTTC. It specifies CASSLSSGANEQFF.

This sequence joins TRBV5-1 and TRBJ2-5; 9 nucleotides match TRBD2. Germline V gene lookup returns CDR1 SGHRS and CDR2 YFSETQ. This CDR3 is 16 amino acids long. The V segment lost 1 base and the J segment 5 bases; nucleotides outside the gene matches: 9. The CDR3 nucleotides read TGCGCCAGCAGCTTGATGGGTAGCGGGGGCCCGGAGACCCAGTACTTC. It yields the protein CASSLMGSGGPETQYF.

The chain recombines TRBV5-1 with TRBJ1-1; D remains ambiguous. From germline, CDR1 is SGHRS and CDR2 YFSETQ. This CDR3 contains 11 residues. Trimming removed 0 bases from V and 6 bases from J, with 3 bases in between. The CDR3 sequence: CASSLGAEAFF. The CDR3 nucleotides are TGCGCCAGCAGCTTGGGGGCTGAAGCTTTCTTT.

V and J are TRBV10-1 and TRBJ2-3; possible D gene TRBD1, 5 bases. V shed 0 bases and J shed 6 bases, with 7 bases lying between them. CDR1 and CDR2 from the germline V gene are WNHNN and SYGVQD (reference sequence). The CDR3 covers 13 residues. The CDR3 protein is CASSESGVDTQYF. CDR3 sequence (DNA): TGCGCCAGCAGTGAGTCAGGGGTCGATACGCAGTATTTT.

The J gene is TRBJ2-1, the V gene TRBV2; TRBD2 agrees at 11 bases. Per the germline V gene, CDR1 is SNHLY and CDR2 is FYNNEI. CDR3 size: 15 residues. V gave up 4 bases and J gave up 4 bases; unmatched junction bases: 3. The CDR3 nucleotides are TGTGCCAGCAGTGTAGGACTAGCGGGTTACAATGAGCAGTTCTTC. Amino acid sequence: CASSVGLAGYNEQFF. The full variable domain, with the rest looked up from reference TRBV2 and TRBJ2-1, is EPEVTQTPSHQVTQMGQEVILRCVPISNHLYFYWYRQILGQKVEFLVSFYNNEISEKSEIFDDQFSVERPDGSNFTLKIRSTKLEDSAMYFCASSVGLAGYNEQFFGPGTRLTVL.

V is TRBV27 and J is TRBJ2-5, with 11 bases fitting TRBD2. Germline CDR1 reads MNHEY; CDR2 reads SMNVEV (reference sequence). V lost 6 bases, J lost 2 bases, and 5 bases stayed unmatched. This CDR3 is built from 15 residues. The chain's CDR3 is CASSLAGGLQETQYF. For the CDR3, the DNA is TGTGCCAGCAGCCTAGCGGGGGGACTACAAGAGACCCAGTACTTC.

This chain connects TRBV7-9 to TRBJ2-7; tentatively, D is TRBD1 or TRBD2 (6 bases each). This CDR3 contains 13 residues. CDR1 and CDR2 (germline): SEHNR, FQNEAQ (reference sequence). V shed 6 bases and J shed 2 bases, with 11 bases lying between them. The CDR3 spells CASSSGEAYEQYF. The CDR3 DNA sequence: TGTGCCAGCAGTTCAGGGGAGGCCTACGAGCAGTACTTC.

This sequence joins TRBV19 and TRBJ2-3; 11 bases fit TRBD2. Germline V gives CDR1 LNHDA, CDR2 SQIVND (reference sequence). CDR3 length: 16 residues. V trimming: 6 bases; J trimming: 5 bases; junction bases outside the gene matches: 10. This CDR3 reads CASRPSPGTSGDTQYF. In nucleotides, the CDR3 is TGTGCCAGTAGACCATCCCCTGGGACTAGCGGAGATACGCAGTATTTT.

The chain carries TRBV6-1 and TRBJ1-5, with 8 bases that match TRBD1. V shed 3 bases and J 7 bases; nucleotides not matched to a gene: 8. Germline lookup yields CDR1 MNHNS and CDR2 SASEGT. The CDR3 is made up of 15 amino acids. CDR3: CASSDRQGNRQPQHF. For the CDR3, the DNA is TGTGCCAGCAGTGATCGACAGGGGAACAGACAGCCCCAGCATTTT.